Here is one T cell receptor (beta chain) with its context. The data belong to a study of blood T cell repertoires in COVID-19. About the research overall: Sites in the United States, Italy and Spain provided acute and convalescent COVID-19 samples. T cells, B-cell-depleted T cells, or PBMCs supplied cDNA or gDNA.

Authors' processing steps: How many nucleated cells were present was estimated from reference gene primer amplification. Clones were read by immunoSEQ multiplex PCR, and TCRdb kept only the in-frame ones, dropping some. That table supplies the V and J calls and clone size; D and trimming were determined from the DNA. Altogether under 300,000 clones are present, about 84% being singletons, with the ten largest covering 12%. Unmatched junction bases numbered 10, after V lost 5 bases and J lost 8 bases. Germline V gene data show CDR1 as MNHEY and CDR2 as SVGAGI. This CDR3 is 15 amino acids long. V and J are TRBV6-5 and TRBJ2-3; 10 bases are shared with TRBD2. Source material: peripheral blood. This receptor was identified in a man aged 80 or over with acute or convalescent COVID-19. CDR3 bases: TGTGCCAGCAGTCAACCCAGCGGGGGGGCGGGTACGCAGTATTTT. Translated: CASSQPSGGAGTQYF.